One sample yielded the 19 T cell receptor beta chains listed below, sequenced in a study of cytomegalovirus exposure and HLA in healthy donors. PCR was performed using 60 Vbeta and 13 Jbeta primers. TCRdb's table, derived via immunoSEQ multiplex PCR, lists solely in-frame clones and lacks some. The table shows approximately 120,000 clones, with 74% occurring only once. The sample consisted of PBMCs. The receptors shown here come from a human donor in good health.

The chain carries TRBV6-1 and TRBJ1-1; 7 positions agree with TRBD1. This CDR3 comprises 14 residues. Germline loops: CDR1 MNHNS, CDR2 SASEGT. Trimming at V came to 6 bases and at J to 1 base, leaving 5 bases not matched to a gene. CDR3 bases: TGTGCCAGCAGGGGGACAGACTCGAACACTGAAGCTTTCTTT. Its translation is CASRGTDSNTEAFF.

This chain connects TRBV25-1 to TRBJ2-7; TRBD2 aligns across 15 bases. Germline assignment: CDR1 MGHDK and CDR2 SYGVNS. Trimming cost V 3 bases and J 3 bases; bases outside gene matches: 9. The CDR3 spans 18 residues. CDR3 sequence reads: CASSDSTGTSGRFYEQYF. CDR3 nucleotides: TGTGCCAGCAGTGACTCTACAGGGACTAGCGGGAGGTTCTACGAGCAGTACTTC.

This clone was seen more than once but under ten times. CDR3 amino acids: CASSTRDRGLYGYTF. Here the CDR3 DNA reads TGTGCCAGTAGTACCCGGGACAGGGGGCTGTATGGCTACACCTTC. V is TRBV19 and J is TRBJ1-2, with 12 nucleotides matching TRBD1. The CDR3 is 15 residues long. The J segment lost 5 bases and the V segment lost 4 bases, leaving 5 bases of the junction unmatched. CDR1 and CDR2 (germline): LNHDA, SQIVND (reference sequence).

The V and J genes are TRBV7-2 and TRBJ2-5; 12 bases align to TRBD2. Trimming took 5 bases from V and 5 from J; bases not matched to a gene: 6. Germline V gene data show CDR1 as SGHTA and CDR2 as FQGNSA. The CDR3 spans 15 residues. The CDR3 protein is CASSRGLAGSETQYF. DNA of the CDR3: TGTGCCAGCAGCCGAGGACTAGCGGGGTCGGAGACCCAGTACTTC.

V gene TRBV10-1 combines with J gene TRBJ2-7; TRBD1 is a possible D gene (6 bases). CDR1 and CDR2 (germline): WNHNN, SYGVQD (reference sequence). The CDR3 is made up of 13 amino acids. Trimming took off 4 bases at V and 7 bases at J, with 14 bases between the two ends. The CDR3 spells CASSADSLGEQYF. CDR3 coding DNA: TGCGCCAGCAGTGCGGACAGTCTTGGGGAGCAGTACTTC.

This CDR3 reads CSVGDRYEQYF. The CDR3 region has the DNA TGCAGCGTTGGAGATAGATACGAGCAGTACTTC. V and J are TRBV29-1 and TRBJ2-5; D unclear. The DNA end favors TRBJ2-7, so the J call may be wrong. From germline, CDR1 is SQVTM and CDR2 ANQGSEA. This CDR3 contains 11 residues.

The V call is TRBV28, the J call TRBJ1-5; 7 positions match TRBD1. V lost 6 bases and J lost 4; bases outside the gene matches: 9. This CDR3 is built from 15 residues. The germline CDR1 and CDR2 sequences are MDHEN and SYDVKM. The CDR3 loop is CASRYPGTVNQPQHF. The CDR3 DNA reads TGTGCCAGCAGATATCCCGGGACAGTAAATCAGCCCCAGCATTTT.

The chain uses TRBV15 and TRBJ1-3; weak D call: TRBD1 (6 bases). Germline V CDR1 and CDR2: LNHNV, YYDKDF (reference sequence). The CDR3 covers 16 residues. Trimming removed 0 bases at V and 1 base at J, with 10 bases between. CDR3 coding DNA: TGTGCCACCAGCAGAGACAGGGGAAGGTCTGGAAACACCATATATTTT. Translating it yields CATSRDRGRSGNTIYF.

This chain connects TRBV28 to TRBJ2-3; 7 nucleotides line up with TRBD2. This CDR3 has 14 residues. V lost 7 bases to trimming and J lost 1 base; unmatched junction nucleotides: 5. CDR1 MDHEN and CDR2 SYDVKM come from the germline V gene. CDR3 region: CASKAGLRTDTQYF. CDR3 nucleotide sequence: TGTGCCAGCAAAGCGGGACTCCGCACAGATACGCAGTATTTT.

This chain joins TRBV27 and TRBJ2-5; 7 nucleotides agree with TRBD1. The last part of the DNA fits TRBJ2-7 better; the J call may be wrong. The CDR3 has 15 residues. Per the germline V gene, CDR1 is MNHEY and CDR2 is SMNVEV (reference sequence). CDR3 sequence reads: CASSLHRGDSYEQYF. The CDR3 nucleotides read TGTGCCAGCAGTCTCCACAGGGGAGACTCCTACGAGCAGTACTTC.

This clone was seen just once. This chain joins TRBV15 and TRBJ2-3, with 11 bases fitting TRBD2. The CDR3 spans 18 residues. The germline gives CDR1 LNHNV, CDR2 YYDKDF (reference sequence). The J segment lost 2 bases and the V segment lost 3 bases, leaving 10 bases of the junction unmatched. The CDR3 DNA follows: TGTGCCACCAGCAGCCTAGCGGGGGGACTTCCGCTCACAGATACGCAGTATTTT. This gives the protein CATSSLAGGLPLTDTQYF.

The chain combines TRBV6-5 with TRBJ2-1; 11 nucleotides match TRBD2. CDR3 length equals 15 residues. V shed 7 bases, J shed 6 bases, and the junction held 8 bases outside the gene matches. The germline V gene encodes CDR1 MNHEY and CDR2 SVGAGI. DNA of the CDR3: TGTGCCAGCACCGGGCTAGCGGGGGGAATCAATGAGCAGTTCTTC. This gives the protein CASTGLAGGINEQFF.

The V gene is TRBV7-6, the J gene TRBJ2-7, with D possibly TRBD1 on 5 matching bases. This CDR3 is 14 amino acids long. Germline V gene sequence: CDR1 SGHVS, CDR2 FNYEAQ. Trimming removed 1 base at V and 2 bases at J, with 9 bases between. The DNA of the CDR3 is TGTGCCAGCAGCTTAGAGCCGGACACCTACGAGCAGTACTTC. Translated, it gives CASSLEPDTYEQYF.

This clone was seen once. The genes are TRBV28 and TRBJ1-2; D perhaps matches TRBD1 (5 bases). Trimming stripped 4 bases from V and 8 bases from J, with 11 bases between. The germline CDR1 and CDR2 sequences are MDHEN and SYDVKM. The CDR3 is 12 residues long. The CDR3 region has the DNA TGTGCCAGCAGTTCCAAAAGACAGGGCTACACCTTC. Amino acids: CASSSKRQGYTF.

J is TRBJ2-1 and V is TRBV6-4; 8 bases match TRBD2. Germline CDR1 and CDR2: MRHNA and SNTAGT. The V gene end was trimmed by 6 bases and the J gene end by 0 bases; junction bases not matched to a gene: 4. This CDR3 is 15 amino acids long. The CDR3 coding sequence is TGTGCCAGCAGCCGGGGGGGTCTCTCCTACAATGAGCAGTTCTTC. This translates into CASSRGGLSYNEQFF.

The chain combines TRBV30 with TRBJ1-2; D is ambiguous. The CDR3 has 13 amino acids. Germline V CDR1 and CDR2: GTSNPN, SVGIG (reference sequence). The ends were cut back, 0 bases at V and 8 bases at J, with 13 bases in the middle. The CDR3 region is CAWSVRTAGGYTF. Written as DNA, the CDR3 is TGTGCCTGGAGTGTTCGAACAGCGGGGGGCTACACCTTC.

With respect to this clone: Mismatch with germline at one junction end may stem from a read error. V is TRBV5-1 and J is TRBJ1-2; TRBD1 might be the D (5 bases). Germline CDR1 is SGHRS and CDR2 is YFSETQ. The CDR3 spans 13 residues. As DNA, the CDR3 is TGCGCCAGCAGCTTGGAGGGCCAGGGCCCGGTGGCCTTC. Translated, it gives CASSLEGQGPVAF.

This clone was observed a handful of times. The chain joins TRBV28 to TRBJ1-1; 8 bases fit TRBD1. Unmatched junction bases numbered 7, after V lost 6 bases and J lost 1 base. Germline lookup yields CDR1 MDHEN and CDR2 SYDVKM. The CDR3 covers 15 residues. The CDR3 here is CASRGQGPKNTEAFF. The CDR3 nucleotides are TGTGCCAGCAGAGGACAGGGACCGAAGAACACTGAAGCTTTCTTT.

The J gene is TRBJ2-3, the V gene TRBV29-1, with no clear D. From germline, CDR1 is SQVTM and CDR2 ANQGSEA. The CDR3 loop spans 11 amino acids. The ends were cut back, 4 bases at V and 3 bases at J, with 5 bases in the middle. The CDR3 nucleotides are TGCAGCGTTGGTCAAACAGATACGCAGTATTTT. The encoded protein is CSVGQTDTQYF.